This T cell receptor beta chain appears in the sequencing data of a study of blood T cell repertoires in COVID-19. On the study more broadly: The United States, Italy and Spain supplied acute and convalescent COVID-19 samples.

Profiled with immunoSEQ multiplex PCR; TCRdb holds only in-frame clones, not every one. The sample contains roughly 200,000 clones, about 85% of which appear only once. Germline V gene sequence: CDR1 MNHEY, CDR2 SMNVEV (reference sequence). V lost 6 bases and J 3 bases, leaving 11 bases between the germline ends. CDR3 length equals 13 residues. This clone was counted a single time. Sequencing was performed on peripheral blood. The sequence came from a woman aged 18-29 years who had recovered from COVID-19. The chain couples TRBV27 to TRBJ1-2, with a possible D match to TRBD1 (6 bases). The CDR3 DNA reads as TGTGCCAGCAGGAACAGGGACGACTATGGCTACACCTTC. Its translation: CASRNRDDYGYTF.